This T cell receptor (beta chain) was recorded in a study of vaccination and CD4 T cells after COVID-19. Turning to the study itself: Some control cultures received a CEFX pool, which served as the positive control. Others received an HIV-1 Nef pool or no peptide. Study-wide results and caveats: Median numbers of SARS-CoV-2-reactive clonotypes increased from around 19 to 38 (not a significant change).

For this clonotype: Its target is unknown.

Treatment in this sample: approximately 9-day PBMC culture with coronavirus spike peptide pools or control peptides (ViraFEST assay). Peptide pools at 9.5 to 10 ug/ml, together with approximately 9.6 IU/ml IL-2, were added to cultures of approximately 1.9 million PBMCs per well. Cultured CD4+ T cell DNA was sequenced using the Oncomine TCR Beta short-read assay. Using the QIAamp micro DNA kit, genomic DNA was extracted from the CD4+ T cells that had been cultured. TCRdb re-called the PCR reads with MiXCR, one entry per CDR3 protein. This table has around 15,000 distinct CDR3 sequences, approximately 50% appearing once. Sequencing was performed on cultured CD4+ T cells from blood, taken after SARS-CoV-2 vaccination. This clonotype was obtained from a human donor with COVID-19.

CDR3 loop: CASSFRGNWETQYF. The CDR3 DNA is TGTGCCAGCAGTTTTCGAGGGAATTGGGAGACCCAGTACTTC. The chain joins TRBV12-3 or TRBV12-4 to TRBJ2-5, with D tentatively TRBD2 (5 bases). The ends were cut back, 3 bases at V and 5 bases at J, with 13 bases in the middle. CDR3 size: 14 residues.